The 8 T cell receptor beta chains below come from one sample, sequenced in a study of neurological immune-mediated disorders. Each CDR3 protein is one row after TCRdb ran MiXCR on the 5' RACE reads. The profile covers 45,000 to 55,000 distinct CDR3 sequences, with 3% to 3.5% appearing a single time and 5.9% taken by the ten largest. Sample: PBMCs. Source of these receptors: a middle-aged man with multiple sclerosis.

This clonotype was seen ten or more times. V and J are TRBV5-1 and TRBJ1-4; D perhaps matches TRBD1 (5 bases). Per germline, CDR1 SGHRS and CDR2 YFSETQ. The ends were cut back, 4 bases at V and 0 bases at J, with 7 bases in the middle. The length of the CDR3 is 14 residues. CDR3 bases: TGCGCCAGCAGCCCACAGGCAACTAATGAAAAACTGTTTTTT. This sequence encodes CASSPQATNEKLFF.

This clonotype was observed many times. The V and J genes are TRBV5-1 and TRBJ2-3; 14 positions agree with TRBD2. V was pared by 4 bases and J by 5 bases, with 12 bases of the junction left unmatched. The CDR3 has 18 residues. Germline V lookup: CDR1 SGHRS, CDR2 YFSETQ. The DNA for the CDR3 is TGCGCCAGCAGCCCGGGACTAGCGGGGGTCAACCTGGGAGATACGCAGTATTTT. Protein product: CASSPGLAGVNLGDTQYF.

In its sample, this clonotype was seen many times. This chain links TRBV5-1 with TRBJ1-5; D is perhaps TRBD1 (6 bases). V shed 4 bases and J shed 3 bases, with 11 bases lying between them. This CDR3 has 14 residues. Germline values: CDR1 SGHRS, CDR2 YFSETQ. CDR3 sequence reads: CASSPGQHNQPQHF. The DNA of the CDR3 is TGCGCCAGCAGCCCCGGACAGCACAATCAGCCCCAGCATTTT.

This clonotype was recorded many times. One end of the junction is discordant with germline, which a read error may explain. This chain connects TRBV20-1 to TRBJ2-5, with 8 nucleotides matching TRBD1. Germline CDR1 DFQATT, CDR2 SNEGSKA (reference sequence). The CDR3 is 15 residues long. The CDR3 sequence: CSAGEAGGGSQTQYF. Here the CDR3 DNA reads TGCAGTGCTGGAGAGGCAGGGGGCGGAAGTCAGACCCAGTACTTC.

In this sample, this clonotype turned up a few times. A much larger clone lies a single base off, so this may be a read error. The chain recombines TRBV20-1 with TRBJ1-1, with 7 bases fitting TRBD1. The junction had 5 bases not matched to a gene; V was cut back by 5 bases and J by 8 bases. Germline CDR1 DFQATT, CDR2 SNEGSKA (reference sequence). The CDR3 runs 11 residues. CDR3 residues: CSAERDREAFF. DNA of the CDR3: TGCAGTGCTGAACGGGACAGAGAAGCTTTCTTT.

This clonotype came up many times. The J gene is TRBJ2-3, the V gene TRBV20-1; possibly TRBD2 for D (7 bases). Germline V lookup: CDR1 DFQATT, CDR2 SNEGSKA (reference sequence). CDR3 length: 13 amino acids. CDR3: CSRLGGALNTQYF. As DNA, the CDR3 is TGCAGCCGGCTGGGGGGGGCACTAAATACGCAGTATTTT.

This clonotype was seen many times. V gene TRBV5-1 combines with J gene TRBJ2-7; 12 bases are shared with TRBD1. The germline CDR1 and CDR2 sequences are SGHRS and YFSETQ. V was clipped by 4 bases and J by 5 bases; unmatched bases: 4. The CDR3 is made up of 14 amino acids. The CDR3 DNA follows: TGCGCCAGCAGCACCGGGACAGGGGGCGACGAGCAGTACTTC. Protein product: CASSTGTGGDEQYF.

A remark on this clonotype: A read error is possible here, since a much larger clone lies one base away. Here the CDR3 omits its conserved ending phenylalanine or tryptophan, so a read error is the likely source. V and J are TRBV12-3 or TRBV12-4 and TRBJ2-7; no reliable D call. This CDR3 region has 11 residues. The germline V and J ends were trimmed by 3 bases and 3 bases, with 3 bases remaining between them. The CDR3 bases are TGTGCCAGCAGTTTCAACTACGAGCAGTACTGC. As protein: CASSFNYEQYC.